This T cell receptor (beta chain) was sequenced for a study of cytomegalovirus exposure and HLA in healthy donors (dated by TCRdb to 2017 to 2019). Regarding the complete study: According to an earlier analysis of 550 to 700 of the donors, about 179 million T cells yielded 120 million or so unique TCR beta sequences and around 300 Gb of sequence data. An early release that covered roughly 600 HLA-typed donors contained approximately 300 gigabases of sequencing data and tens of millions of unique TCR sequences. Among the approximately 420 genotyped donors, approximately 81% belonged to the genetic ancestry cluster associated with self-reported Caucasian donors. The study aimed to test whether signatures of past pathogen exposure could be identified by cataloging public T cell receptors. The study used immunosequencing to profile the T cell repertoires of approximately 630 subjects and linked those repertoires to cytomegalovirus serostatus. In addition to the first cohort of 500 to 850 subjects, a separate validation cohort of 120 different subjects was used. To predict cytomegalovirus infection status, the study brought together high-throughput TCR immunosequencing, statistical association of individual TCRs with disease status, and machine learning. A later analysis re-examined previously published TCR beta repertoires from about 670 donors and added high-resolution HLA genotyping to investigate patterns of TCR occurrence. The later analysis used no new phenotypic data to find candidate immune exposures, relying instead on TCR beta sequences and their occurrence across donors. An earlier analysis of some 500 of the donors applied high-throughput TCR beta sequencing to assess whether each TCR beta V gene segment acted as functional or pseudogenic. Donor age, sex, ethnicity and CMV serostatus were collected together with the repertoire data. A later genetic analysis took genome-wide SNP genotypes for about 55% of the 666 donors and used that subset as a discovery cohort. Every discovery cohort repertoire had been produced on one sequencing platform. HLA typing covered class I and class II loci at four-digit resolution. Typing coverage varied by locus: about 620-630 donors for A, B, C, DRB1 and DQB1; more than 500 for DQA1; more than 600 for DPA1; some 470 for DPB1. A handful of DR-DQ haplotypes were handled as single units for association and clustering because linkage in the cohort was strong. Among roughly 400 genotyped donors of the cohort, an average of around 250,000 unique TCR beta nucleotide sequences was sequenced per donor, of which roughly 17% were non-productive. General findings and caveats noted by the study authors: For the cohort, immune exposure information was limited to CMV serostatus. Over 15 rarely observed V segments, including chromosome 9 orphons, were excluded from the earlier analysis of approximately 500 of the donors because counts were too low. While some public TCRs were present in many individuals, most TCR sequences turned up only very rarely across donors. In a later genetic analysis, a missense DCLRE1C variant was associated with V-gene and J-gene trimming of TCR beta chains, and the association was replicated in an independent cohort. At a false discovery rate of 0.05, a later analysis linked about 17,000 TCR beta sequences to specific HLA alleles. Broadly in line with IMGT annotations, most TCR beta V segments showed up in productive rearrangements about 87% or about 30% of the time in an earlier analysis of several hundred of the donors. In a later genetic analysis, fewer N-insertions in productive TCRs were reported among donors in an Asian-associated ancestry cluster than the 666-donor mean. According to a later analysis, parvovirus B19, influenza, CMV and Epstein-Barr virus appeared linked to several top co-occurrence clusters. Because the 87-base-pair reads could not distinguish some IMGT-functional V segments, including TRBV6-2 and TRBV6-3, those segments were excluded. The authors suggested that the approach could potentially be generalized to other disease states and immunological phenotypes. A group of highly shared sequence variants was considered likely to be a technical artifact of the sequencing pipeline. In this cohort, only TCR beta chains were sequenced, and detectable features were limited by the absence of alpha or paired-chain data. In a later analysis, TCR association rates were found to vary across HLA loci, with the most associated TCRs seen for DRB1 alleles and the fewest for HLA-C alleles. Assigning TCR associations to individual alleles was difficult when HLA alleles, especially DR and DQ, strongly co-occurred. A few of the identified cytomegalovirus-associated TCR beta chains were confirmed in vitro to be specific for cytomegalovirus antigens. A later analysis found that most CMV-associated TCR beta chains appeared HLA-restricted, with HLA associations seemingly driven largely by CMV exposure. A further reported finding was that TCR beta sequences accurately predicted the HLA-A and HLA-B alleles for most subjects in the first cohort. The classifier was reported to diagnose cytomegalovirus status with high specificity and sensitivity in both the original and validation cohorts. Correlated functional status among segregating V segments might be attributable to linkage disequilibrium, but an unknown experimental factor could not be ruled out. In the study, around 150 TCR beta chains were listed as associated with cytomegalovirus. HLA typing was unavailable for some donors at each locus, so association tests used only the typed subset. In a later analysis, HLA-associated TCR beta chains were found to be more clonally expanded and to have lower generation probabilities than equally common non-associated chains. The presence/absence analyses assumed that sequencing depth was roughly uniform across donors, and that assumption may not be true.

With regard to this clone: Its specific antigen is unknown. No much larger clone is present one base from it, and per-base qualities are unavailable.

The CDR3 starts with the cysteine, ends with the phenylalanine, and has 13 residues. The DNA shown is the 39-base CDR3, in frame from base 1. A distance of 10 bases separates the germline ends of V and J, which lose 7 bases and 1 base respectively. The CDR1 and CDR2 encoded by the germline V gene are MNHEY and SVGAGI. The library was obtained by the immunoSEQ multiplex PCR assay. For the multiplex PCR, a mixture combining 60 forward primers for TCR Vbeta segments and 13 reverse primers for TCR Jbeta segments was used. The CDR3 region of rearranged TCR beta genes was amplified from genomic DNA by a multiplex PCR assay. On the Illumina HiSeq System, the amplified TCR beta libraries were sequenced as 87-base-pair reads. The study's own analysis went as follows. A later analysis tallied around 80 million unique TCR beta chains across the 666 repertoires, and approximately 9.9 million of those chains were shared by two or more donors. A nearest-neighbor algorithm error-corrected the raw reads and collapsed the reads into unique sequences, merging closely related sequences to remove PCR and sequencing errors. Alignment of CDR3 sequences to IMGT reference sequences was used to assign V, D and J gene segments. Each retained sequence needed at least a six-nucleotide match to both a V gene segment and a J gene segment. A rearrangement counted as productive if the CDR3 had no stop codons and remained in frame with V and J, and every other rearrangement counted as non-productive. CDR3 was defined according to IMGT convention as the region running from the second conserved V-encoded cysteine to the conserved J-encoded phenylalanine. In an earlier analysis of approximately 590 of the donors, sequences lacking an unambiguous match to a single V gene segment were excluded. In an earlier analysis of several hundred of the donors, V segments were called functional above 56.7% productive rearrangements and were called segregating when the between-donor standard deviation exceeded 5%. A statistical classification framework was built to diagnose cytomegalovirus status from the catalog of TCR beta chain sequences. A later analysis assigned V and J genes by comparing TCR nucleotide sequences with IMGT/GENE-DB human TR gene sequences. Using the TCRdist pipeline, a later analysis assigned CDR3 sequences along with most-parsimonious VDJ recombination scenarios. In a later analysis, each TCR beta chain was defined by its CDR3 amino acid sequence together with its V-gene family, and reads lacking a unique V-gene family were excluded. A later analysis removed 592 highly shared, low-generation-probability nucleotide sequences to deal with suspected cross-contamination and a sequencing artifact. A later analysis calculated a clonal expansion index for each public chain from normalized within-repertoire ranks of inferred template counts. A later analysis computed generation probabilities with a VDJ recombination model fitted to out-of-frame rearrangements, and checked the results against IGoR. In a later analysis, hypergeometric tests were used to score TCR-TCR, TCR-HLA and TCR-CMV co-occurrence, with a repertoire-size bias correction applied to TCR pairs. In a later analysis, false discovery rates were estimated by permuting HLA or CMV assignments 20 times. In a later analysis, co-occurring TCRs were grouped using DBSCAN, with TCRdist sequence similarity added in when clustering inside HLA-allele-positive subsets. Repertoires with fewer than 30,000 or more than 120,000 public chains were left out of co-occurrence clustering, as were a few repertoires with anomalous nucleotide sharing. In TCRdb, the immuneACCESS table is reduced to in-frame sequences with V and J assigned. These tables do not hold every clone; where another copy was compared, an unresolved V gene accounts for under half, and the others remain unexplained. V, J and clone size reflect that table, while D and trimming were determined from the DNA. The sample table holds tens of thousands of clones, of which roughly 72% were seen once. The ten largest clonotypes hold roughly 0.6% of the sample.

The cohort comprised around 690 healthy bone marrow donors. At the time of sampling, all cohort members were nominally healthy, though unrecorded immune exposures were likely present. The donor tested CMV seronegative, placing the donor among the 350 to 400 seronegative members of the cohort. Every donor gave a peripheral blood sample, and the peripheral blood mononuclear cells from that sample were used for TCR beta sequencing. The Qiagen DNeasy Blood Extraction Kit was used to extract genomic DNA from the blood cell samples. The sequence links TRBV6-5 to TRBJ1-2; no confident D gene assignment can be made. This TCR derives from a man aged 25 to 45 in good health and CMV-seronegative. Sequenced material: PBMCs. The CDR3 protein: CASTNEVNYGYTF. Read as DNA, the sequence is TGTGCCAGCACCAACGAGGTTAACTATGGCTACACCTTC.